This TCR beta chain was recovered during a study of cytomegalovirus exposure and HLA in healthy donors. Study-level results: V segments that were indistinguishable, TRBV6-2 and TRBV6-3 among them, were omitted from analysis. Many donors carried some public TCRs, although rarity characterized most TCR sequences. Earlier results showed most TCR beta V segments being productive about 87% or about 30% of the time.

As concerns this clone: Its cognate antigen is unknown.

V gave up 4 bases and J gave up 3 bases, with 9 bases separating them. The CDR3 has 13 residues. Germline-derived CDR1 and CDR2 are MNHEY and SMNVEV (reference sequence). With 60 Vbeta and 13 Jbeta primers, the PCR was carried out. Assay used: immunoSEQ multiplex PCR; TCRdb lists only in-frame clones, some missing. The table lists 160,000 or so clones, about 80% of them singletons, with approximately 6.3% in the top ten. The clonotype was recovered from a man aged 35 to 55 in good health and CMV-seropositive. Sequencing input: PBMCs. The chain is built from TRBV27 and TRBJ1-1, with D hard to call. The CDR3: CASSYTRDTEAFF. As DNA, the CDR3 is TGTGCCAGCAGTTACACCCGGGACACTGAAGCTTTCTTT.